The 21 T cell receptor beta chains reported below all come from one sample, sequenced in a study of PD-1 blockade in classical Hodgkin lymphoma (TCRdb year 2020). Per the publication, the time point label means: cycle 1 day 1 (C1D1), immediately before nivolumab initiation. Every trial patient had relapsed after autologous stem cell transplantation, and cohorts A, B and C differed in prior brentuximab vedotin exposure. Magnetic negative selection with a Miltenyi CD4+ T cell isolation kit was used to purify CD4+ T cells from thawed PBMCs. Receptor amplification or capture employed the immunoSEQ multiplex PCR assay. This is the immuneACCESS table as TCRdb keeps it, with only in-frame sequences that have V and J called. A part of the clones is gone; compared with another copy, unresolved V genes explain less than half, and the rest is unexplained. The sample includes tens of thousands of clones, with less than 90% observed a single time. The ten largest clones add up to 2.4% of the sample.

Here the sequenced sample was CD4+ T cells from blood, taken at baseline. The receptor source for this set is a human donor with classical Hodgkin lymphoma.

The chain combines TRBV4-2 with TRBJ2-5; D gene uncertain. V was clipped by 3 bases and J by 2 bases, with 7 bases between them. The CDR3 totals 13 residues. The germline CDR1 and CDR2 sequences are LGHNA and YNFKEQ. CDR3 sequence: CASSQGRQETQYF. The CDR3 DNA sequence: TGTGCCAGCAGCCAGGGCCGTCAAGAGACCCAGTACTTC.

This chain connects TRBV11-3 to TRBJ2-7, with no clear D. Germline V gives CDR1 SGHNT, CDR2 YENEEA. Trimming left V 1 base short and J 0 bases short, with 4 bases between. The CDR3 has 13 residues. The CDR3 reads CASSLGHSYEQYF. CDR3 DNA: TGTGCCAGCAGCTTAGGCCACTCCTACGAGCAGTACTTC. Full variable domain (remainder filled in from reference TRBV11-3 and TRBJ2-7): EAGVVQSPRYKIIEKKQPVAFWCNPISGHNTLYWYLQNLGQGPELLIRYENEEAVDDSQLPKDRFSAERLKGVDSTLKIQPAELGDSAVYLCASSLGHSYEQYFGPGTRLTVT.

The V call is TRBV30, the J call TRBJ1-1, with no clear D. The ends were cut back, 4 bases at V and 3 bases at J, with 12 bases in the middle. The germline CDR1 and CDR2 sequences are GTSNPN and SVGIG (reference sequence). The CDR3 runs to 13 residues. CDR3 in amino acids: CAWIIRRDTEAFF. CDR3 DNA: TGTGCCTGGATCATCAGGCGGGACACTGAAGCTTTCTTT. Supplemented by reference TRBV30 and TRBJ1-1, the full variable domain reads SQTIHQWPATLVQPVGSPLSLECTVEGTSNPNLYWYRQAAGRGLQLLFYSVGIGQISSEVPQNLSASRPQDRQFILSSKKLLLSDSGFYLCAWIIRRDTEAFFGQGTRLTVV.

V gene TRBV15 combines with J gene TRBJ1-4; TRBD1 might be the D (6 bases). CDR1 and CDR2 from the germline V gene are LNHNV and YYDKDF (reference sequence). This CDR3 has 16 residues. Trimming removed 0 bases at V and 5 bases at J, with 13 bases between. In DNA form, the CDR3 reads TGTGCCACCAGCAGAGACCGGACAGTCGGAAATGAAAAACTGTTTTTT. Its translation is CATSRDRTVGNEKLFF.

This rearrangement joins TRBV7-2 to TRBJ2-3; D unresolved. Germline CDR1 SGHTA, CDR2 FQGNSA. The CDR3 covers 12 residues. Trimming took off 4 bases at V and 6 bases at J, with 8 bases between the two ends. The CDR3 coding sequence is TGTGCCAGCAGCTCTCTGTGGGATACGCAGTATTTT. It encodes CASSSLWDTQYF.

This clone was counted a few times. The V and J genes are TRBV2 and TRBJ1-3; unclear D gene. Germline CDR1 and CDR2: SNHLY and FYNNEI. The CDR3 has 12 amino acids. V lost 3 bases and J lost 4, with 4 bases in between. CDR3 region: CASSELGNTIYF. In DNA, the CDR3 is TGTGCCAGCAGTGAGCTGGGAAACACCATATATTTT.

This chain joins TRBV11-3 and TRBJ2-2, with unresolved D. Germline CDR1 is SGHNT and CDR2 is YENEEA. The germline V and J ends were trimmed by 0 bases and 0 bases, with 14 bases remaining between them. CDR3 length: 18 residues. CDR3 in amino acids: CASSLEGWPDSNTGELFF. The CDR3 DNA reads as TGTGCCAGCAGCTTAGAAGGCTGGCCTGACTCGAACACCGGGGAGCTGTTTTTT. The whole variable domain, filled in from reference TRBV11-3 and TRBJ2-2, reads EAGVVQSPRYKIIEKKQPVAFWCNPISGHNTLYWYLQNLGQGPELLIRYENEEAVDDSQLPKDRFSAERLKGVDSTLKIQPAELGDSAVYLCASSLEGWPDSNTGELFFGEGSRLTVL.

The V call is TRBV2, the J call TRBJ2-2, with TRBD2 matching 10 bases. The CDR3 sequence is 15 residues long. With V trimmed by 6 bases and J by 4 bases, 5 bases remained unmatched. CDR1 and CDR2 (germline): SNHLY, FYNNEI. CDR3 DNA: TGTGCCAGCAGCTACAGACTAGCGGGCACCGGGGAGCTGTTTTTT. The encoded protein is CASSYRLAGTGELFF.

V is TRBV19 and J is TRBJ2-3, with a weak D call TRBD2 (5 bases). Per germline, CDR1 LNHDA and CDR2 SQIVND (reference sequence). This CDR3 spans 13 amino acids. V lost 4 bases and J lost 6, with 11 bases in between. The CDR3 here is CASSSPDSDTQYF. CDR3 coding DNA: TGTGCCAGTAGTAGCCCGGACTCGGATACGCAGTATTTT.

The CDR3 sequence: CAISESVGELFF. CDR3 nucleotides: TGTGCCATCAGTGAGTCCGTCGGGGAGCTGTTTTTT. The chain recombines TRBV10-3 with TRBJ2-2; no reliable D call. Deletions cut 0 bases from V and 7 bases from J, with 3 bases between. The CDR3 totals 12 residues. Germline lookup yields CDR1 ENHRY and CDR2 SYGVKD.

The chain links TRBV5-1 to TRBJ2-7; no clear D. V was pared by 0 bases and J by 0 bases, with 7 bases between. Germline loops: CDR1 SGHRS, CDR2 YFSETQ. This CDR3 has 14 amino acids. CDR3 DNA sequence: TGCGCCAGCAGCTTGGACTACTTCTCCTACGAGCAGTACTTC. Residues: CASSLDYFSYEQYF.

The gene calls are TRBV7-2 and TRBJ2-1, with unresolved D. CDR3 length equals 15 residues. V gave up 7 bases and J gave up 0 bases, with 13 bases separating them. CDR1 and CDR2 from the germline V gene are SGHTA and FQGNSA. The CDR3 here is CASTPSGASYNEQFF. DNA for the CDR3: TGTGCCAGCACCCCCTCGGGCGCCTCCTACAATGAGCAGTTCTTC.

The sample holds a few counts of this clone. J is TRBJ2-7 and V is TRBV10-2; weak D call: TRBD1 (6 bases). The CDR3 is 12 amino acids. Between the trimmed V and J ends, which lost 3 bases and 10 bases, there was a span of 13 bases. Germline CDR1 reads WSHSY; CDR2 reads SAAADI. The CDR3 nucleotides are TGCGCCAGCAGTGACGTGGGCAGGGGACAGTACTTC. Translation gives CASSDVGRGQYF.

This clone was seen a few times. This chain joins TRBV28 and TRBJ1-5; D gene ambiguous. The CDR3 is made up of 13 amino acids. Looked up from germline, CDR1 is MDHEN and CDR2 is SYDVKM. V was cut by 5 bases and J by 0 bases, with 5 bases left in between. The CDR3 protein is CASSPPSNQPQHF. The CDR3 DNA sequence: TGTGCCAGCAGTCCCCCTAGCAATCAGCCCCAGCATTTT.

This clone was picked up one time. The CDR3 nucleotides are TGTGCCAGCGCCGTGACAGCCTACGAGCAGTACTTC. It is translated as CASAVTAYEQYF. This chain uses TRBV2 with TRBJ2-7, with D perhaps matching TRBD1 (5 bases). This CDR3 has 12 residues. Germline loops: CDR1 SNHLY, CDR2 FYNNEI. Trimming took 8 bases from V and 2 from J, leaving 10 bases between them.

V and J are TRBV28 and TRBJ2-5, with 7 nucleotides matching TRBD2. Germline assignment: CDR1 MDHEN and CDR2 SYDVKM. The trim removed 7 bases at V and 4 bases at J, leaving 21 bases unmatched. The CDR3 has 18 amino acids. CDR3 nucleotide sequence: TGTGCCAGCACCCAGGGTGGAGTAGCGGGTGGAATCGCAGAGACCCAGTACTTC. Residues: CASTQGGVAGGIAETQYF.

V is TRBV5-5 and J is TRBJ1-2; D call uncertain. The CDR3 is 15 residues long. V was clipped by 0 bases and J by 1 base, with 10 bases between them. Germline CDR1 reads SGHKS; CDR2 reads YYEKEE (reference sequence). CDR3 bases: TGTGCCAGCAGCTTGGGTTCGGGGAGTAACTATGGCTACACCTTC. Translation: CASSLGSGSNYGYTF. The full variable domain, in which reference TRBV5-5 and TRBJ1-2 provide the parts outside the CDR3, is DAGVTQSPTHLIKTRGQQVTLRCSPISGHKSVSWYQQVLGQGPQFIFQYYEKEERGRGNFPDRFSARQFPNYSSELNVNALLLGDSALYLCASSLGSGSNYGYTFGSGTRLTVV.

The CDR3 reads CASSSGQVNTGELFF. DNA for the CDR3: TGTGCCAGCAGCTCCGGACAGGTGAACACCGGGGAGCTGTTTTTT. The V and J genes are TRBV5-4 and TRBJ2-2; TRBD1 matches at 7 bases. Germline lookup yields CDR1 SGHNT and CDR2 YYREEE (reference sequence). The ends lost 3 bases at V and 1 base at J; junction bases unmatched: 3. The CDR3 length is 15 residues.

This chain connects TRBV6-5 to TRBJ1-1, with D possibly being TRBD1 (5 bases). V gave up 6 bases and J gave up 4 bases, with 18 bases separating them. The CDR3 covers 15 residues. Germline assignment: CDR1 MNHEY and CDR2 SVGAGI. The CDR3 DNA reads TGTGCCAGCAGACGGGACTCGAAACAGTTCACTGAAGCTTTCTTT. It yields the protein CASRRDSKQFTEAFF.

V usage is TRBV19 and J usage is TRBJ2-7; 7 bases are shared with TRBD2. V lost 4 bases and J lost 3; bases outside the gene matches: 6. CDR3 length: 14 amino acids. Germline values: CDR1 LNHDA, CDR2 SQIVND (reference sequence). The CDR3 bases are TGTGCCAGTAGTACGTTTAGCGGGCGCTACGAGCAGTACTTC. Its translation is CASSTFSGRYEQYF.

V gene TRBV10-3 combines with J gene TRBJ2-7; D remains unclear. CDR1 and CDR2 from the germline V gene are ENHRY and SYGVKD. Trimming cost V 4 bases and J 1 base, with 5 bases left between them. The CDR3 consists of 12 residues. DNA of the CDR3: TGTGCCATCAGTGGACATTCCTACGAGCAGTACTTC. It encodes CAISGHSYEQYF.